This T cell receptor (beta chain) was identified during a study of blood T cell repertoires in COVID-19. On the study more broadly: Italy, Spain and the United States were the sources of the convalescent and acute COVID-19 samples. From T cells, B-cell-depleted T cells, or PBMCs came the material, which was cDNA or gDNA.

This CDR3 contains 17 residues. Trimming removed 4 bases from V and 0 bases from J, with 16 bases in between. CDR1 is SGHVS, CDR2 FQNEAQ, per germline. Original analysis: Researchers report that nucleated cell counts were estimated from reference gene primer amplification. Here immunoSEQ multiplex PCR was the method, and the copy in TCRdb shows in-frame clones only, minus some. V, J and clone size reflect that table, while D and trimming were determined from the DNA. The sample yields some 260,000 clones, roughly nine tenths seen once. In this sample, this clone turned up a few times. This TCR was sampled from a man between 18 and 35 years old with active or convalescent COVID-19. This chain links TRBV7-8 with TRBJ1-3; D ambiguous. Sequenced input: peripheral blood. CDR3 sequence (DNA): TGTGCCAGCAGCTCGATGTCACTGCCGAGCTCTGGAAACACCATATATTTT. Its translation: CASSSMSLPSSGNTIYF.